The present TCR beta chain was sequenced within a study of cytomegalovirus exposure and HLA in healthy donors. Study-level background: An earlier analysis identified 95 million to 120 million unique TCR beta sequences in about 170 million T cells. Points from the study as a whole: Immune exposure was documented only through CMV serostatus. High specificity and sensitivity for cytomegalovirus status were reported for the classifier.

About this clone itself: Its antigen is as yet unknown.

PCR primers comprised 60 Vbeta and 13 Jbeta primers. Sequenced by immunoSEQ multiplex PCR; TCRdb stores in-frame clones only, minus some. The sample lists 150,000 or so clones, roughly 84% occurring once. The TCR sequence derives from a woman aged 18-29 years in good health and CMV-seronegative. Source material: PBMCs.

The CDR3 protein is CAISEAGGRVYGYTF. Here the CDR3 DNA reads TGTGCCATCAGTGAAGCGGGGGGGAGGGTCTATGGCTACACCTTC. The genes are TRBV10-3 and TRBJ1-2, with a tentative D call TRBD1 (5 bases). Germline V gene data show CDR1 as ENHRY and CDR2 as SYGVKD. The CDR3 extends over 15 amino acids. The germline V and J ends were trimmed by 3 bases and 4 bases, with 15 bases remaining between them.